This T cell receptor beta chain originates from a study of Graves' ophthalmopathy and Graves' hyperthyroidism. Active ophthalmopathy (CAS at least 3, NOSPECS at least 4), lasting under 3 months. Amplification from RNA transcripts yielded the TCR beta CDR3 regions. Second-round multiplex PCR followed a first-round RT-PCR using HTBI primers. TCRdb used MiXCR to reprocess the multiplex PCR reads, holding one entry per CDR3 protein. The sample records approximately 210,000 distinct CDR3 sequences, roughly 21% being singletons. Germline V lookup: CDR1 MGHDK, CDR2 SYGVNS. V lost 8 bases to trimming and J lost 1 base; unmatched junction nucleotides: 3. CDR3 length equals 13 residues. This clonotype appeared a few times.

What was sequenced was peripheral blood. The receptor's source is a woman in her fifties or sixties with Graves' ophthalmopathy. The chain links TRBV25-1 to TRBJ1-1, with 8 bases fitting TRBD1. This CDR3 reads CASGGTGNTEAFF. The CDR3 DNA sequence: TGTGCCAGCGGAGGGACAGGGAACACTGAAGCTTTCTTT.